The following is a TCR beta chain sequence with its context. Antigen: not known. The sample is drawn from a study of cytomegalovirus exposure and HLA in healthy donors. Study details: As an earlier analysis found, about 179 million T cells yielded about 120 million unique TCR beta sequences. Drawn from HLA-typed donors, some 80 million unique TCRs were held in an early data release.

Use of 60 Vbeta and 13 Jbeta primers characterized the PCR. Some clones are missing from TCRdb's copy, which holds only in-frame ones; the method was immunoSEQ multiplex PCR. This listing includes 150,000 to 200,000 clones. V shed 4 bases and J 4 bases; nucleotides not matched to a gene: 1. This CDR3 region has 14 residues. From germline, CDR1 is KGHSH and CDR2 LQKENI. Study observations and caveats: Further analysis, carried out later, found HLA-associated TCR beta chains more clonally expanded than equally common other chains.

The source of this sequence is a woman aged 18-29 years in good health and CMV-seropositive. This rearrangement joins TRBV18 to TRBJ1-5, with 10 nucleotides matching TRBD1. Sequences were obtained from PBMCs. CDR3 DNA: TGTGCCAGCTCACTGGGACAGGGGAATCAGCCCCAGCATTTT. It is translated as CASSLGQGNQPQHF.